The sequence of this T cell receptor (beta chain) was determined in a study of glioma-infiltrating T cells after dendritic cell vaccination. Study context: Patients received three intradermal dendritic cell vaccine injections at biweekly intervals. General study results and limits: Higher pretreatment TIL content predicted longer progression-free time and survival.

The immunoSEQ assay amplified TCRB CDR3 from up to about 2 ug DNA. The PCR used 60 V beta and 13 J beta primers. Using immunoSEQ multiplex PCR, the repertoire was profiled, and TCRdb retains in-frame clones only, with some absent. The table lists roughly 100,000 clones, 85% of them singletons, with 2.5% to 3% in the top ten. Germline values: CDR1 SEHNR, CDR2 FQNEAQ (reference sequence). Losses at the gene ends were 7 bases for V and 3 bases for J; bases not matched to a gene: 9. The CDR3 has 14 amino acids. Note on this clone: Antigen: not known.

This TCR was recovered from a human donor with glioblastoma. The genes are TRBV7-9 and TRBJ2-7; 7 bases fit TRBD1. The input for sequencing was blood, taken before dendritic cell vaccination. This CDR3 reads CASNRQGRGYEQYF. The DNA for the CDR3 is TGTGCCAGCAACCGACAGGGTAGGGGCTACGAGCAGTACTTC.